Listed below are T cell receptor beta chains from one sample, sequenced in a study of T cell repertoires in cytomegalovirus infection. One entry per CDR3 protein, called by TCRdb with MiXCR from the reads. The sample contains roughly 570,000 distinct CDR3 sequences, about 40% of which appear only once. Antigen specificity for these receptors is unknown. Sequences were derived from cultured PBMCs, sampled from culture after CMV antigen stimulation. Receptors originate from a human donor in good health (CMV status not recorded). Some clones in this sample may be carry-over from other donors' samples. Each CDR3 is given with its conserved first and last residue. A D gene is named only where the DNA matches it firmly. Some rows have no size entry. The others give once, few or many, or a class for an expanded clone.

size	D	J	length	V	DNA	CDR3
NA	NA	TRBJ2-1	15	TRBV18	TGTGCCAGCTCACCAGCGGGACGGTCCTACAATGAGCAGTTCTTC	CASSPAGRSYNEQFF
NA	NA	TRBJ1-1	11	TRBV11-1	TGTGCCAGCAGCAAGGGTCCTGAAGCTTTCTTT	CASSKGPEAFF
few	TRBD1	TRBJ1-2	16	TRBV5-5	TGTGCCAGCGCCTCACCCCAAACGACAGGGCGGGAAGGCTACACCTTC	CASASPQTTGREGYTF
few	NA	TRBJ1-6	17	TRBV6-1	TGTGCCAGCCGGCCATTCCTCCTATTCTCCTATAATTCACCCCTCCACTTT	CASRPFLLFSYNSPLHF
once	NA	TRBJ2-4	14	TRBV9	TGTGCCAGCAGCGTAGGAGGCGGCACTGACATTCAGTACTTC	CASSVGGGTDIQYF
NA	TRBD1	TRBJ1-1	16	TRBV6-6	TGTGCCAGCAGTTACGGGGACAGGGGGCTGGCCACTGAAGCTTTCTTT	CASSYGDRGLATEAFF
NA	TRBD1	TRBJ1-4	17	TRBV15	TGTGCCACCAGCAGAGAGGGACAGGGGTCAGGTGATGAAAAACTGTTTTTT	CATSREGQGSGDEKLFF
few	NA	TRBJ1-5	13	TRBV7-9	TGTGCCAGCAGCTTATGGCTAGGTCAGCCCCAGCATTTT	CASSLWLGQPQHF
few	NA	TRBJ1-2	14	TRBV7-2	TGTGCCAGCAGCTTAGTTTCGCGGTACTATGGCTACACCTTC	CASSLVSRYYGYTF
once	NA	TRBJ2-2	14	TRBV6-2/TRBV6-3	TGTGCCAGCAGACTAGCCCCGGCTACCGGGGAGCTGTTTTTT	CASRLAPATGELFF
NA	NA	TRBJ1-2	13	TRBV19	TGTGCCAGTAGCGCGACAGAGAGTTATGGCTACACCTTC	CASSATESYGYTF
NA	NA	TRBJ2-6	13	TRBV9	TGTGCCAGCAGCGTAGTGGGGGCCAACGTCCTGACTTTC	CASSVVGANVLTF
NA	TRBD2	TRBJ2-1	13	TRBV29-1	TGCAGCGTTAGTCCTAGCGGGGACGGATATCAGTTCTTC	CSVSPSGDGYQFF
NA	NA	TRBJ2-1	19	TRBV6-2/TRBV6-3	TGTGCCAGCAGTTACTCTAACCGACTAAGACAGACTTCCTACAATGAGCAGTTCTTC	CASSYSNRLRQTSYNEQFF
NA	NA	TRBJ2-1	15	TRBV30	TGTGCCTGGAGTGTTATCAGGGTAAAGTACAATGAGCAGTTCTTC	CAWSVIRVKYNEQFF
NA	NA	TRBJ1-4	15	TRBV7-2	TGTGCCAGCAGCTTGTCCGGGACACTGGGCGAAAAACTGTTTTTT	CASSLSGTLGEKLFF
many	TRBD1	TRBJ1-5	17	TRBV12-3/TRBV12-4	TGTGCCAGCAGCGGGGACAGGGACCGATATAGCAATCAGCCCCAGCATTTT	CASSGDRDRYSNQPQHF
NA	NA	TRBJ1-2	14	TRBV5-4	TGTGCCAGCAGCTTGGGGAGCCTAGCCTATGGCTACACCTTC	CASSLGSLAYGYTF
NA	TRBD1	TRBJ1-5	13	TRBV18	TGTGCCAGCTCAGAGGGGACAGCCCAGCCCCAGCATTTT	CASSEGTAQPQHF
NA	NA	TRBJ2-2	12	TRBV10-3	TGTGCCAGGCGCCCTACGACCGGGGAGCTGTTTTTT	CARRPTTGELFF
NA	TRBD1	TRBJ1-1	15	TRBV12-3/TRBV12-4	TGTGCCAGCAGTTGGGACACCGGACAGGCGTATGAAGCTTTCTTT	CASSWDTGQAYEAFF
NA	TRBD2	TRBJ2-1	15	TRBV12-3/TRBV12-4	TGTGCCAGCAGTTTAAGGACTAGCGGGAAGAATGAGCAGTTCTTC	CASSLRTSGKNEQFF
NA	NA	TRBJ1-1	18	TRBV6-5	TGTGCCAGCAGTTACTCGTTTTTAGGGGGGGGAATGAACACTGAAGCTTTCTTT	CASSYSFLGGGMNTEAFF
NA	TRBD2	TRBJ2-5	15	TRBV20-1	TGCAGTGCTACGACTAGCGGGCCTACACAAGAGACCCAGTACTTC	CSATTSGPTQETQYF
once	NA	TRBJ1-5	13	TRBV14	TGTGCCAGCAGTCGGTCTTGGAATCAGCCCCAGCATTTT	CASSRSWNQPQHF
NA	TRBD2	TRBJ2-3	14	TRBV29-1	TGCAGCGTTGATGGAGCGGGGAGCACAGATACGCAGTATTTT	CSVDGAGSTDTQYF